The count of the clone carrying this T cell receptor beta chain is one. Data came from immunoSEQ multiplex PCR; TCRdb stores just in-frame clones and leaves some out. The table has around 320,000 clones, just under 85% seen once. Looked up from germline, CDR1 is MDHEN and CDR2 is SYDVKM. This CDR3 contains 12 residues. The germline V and J ends were trimmed by 4 bases and 5 bases, with 8 bases remaining between them. Treatment indicated: roughly 19 received Ad26.COV2.S at low or high dose, single or two shots; five or six received placebo; per-sample allocation not given. Collection of the samples took place on day 63 after the first injection of vaccine or placebo. This entry comes from a study of Ad26.COV2.S vaccination and SARS-CoV-2 variants. Overall study context: It was the COV1001 Ad26.COV2.S trial arm that included the donor.

The TCR originated in a person aged 18-65 years who received the Ad26.COV2.S COVID-19 vaccine or a placebo. This sample comprised peripheral blood, obtained in a trial of Ad26.COV2.S vaccine versus placebo. The chain links TRBV28 to TRBJ1-2, with D perhaps matching TRBD1 (5 bases). CDR3 nucleotides: TGTGCCAGCAGTTCGGGACTATATGGCTACACCTTC. This codes for CASSSGLYGYTF.